These 5 T cell receptor beta chains share one sample of origin, sequenced in a study of blood T cell repertoires in COVID-19. Repertoires were generated with immunoSEQ multiplex PCR, while TCRdb's copy carries only in-frame clones and drops some. The table lists 170,000 or so clones, around four fifths of them singletons. Sample: peripheral blood. The receptor source for this set is a woman between 70 and 85 years old with COVID-19, enrolled during active disease.

The V call is TRBV7-3, the J call TRBJ2-3; 8 nucleotides align to TRBD1. CDR1 SGHTA and CDR2 FQGTGA come from the germline V gene. This CDR3 comprises 14 residues. V lost 5 bases and J lost 4; bases outside the gene matches: 5. The DNA of the CDR3 is TGTGCCAGCAGCCGGACAGGGAAGTCAGATACGCAGTATTTT. Amino acids: CASSRTGKSDTQYF.

The chain has TRBV9 and TRBJ2-7, with D perhaps matching TRBD2 (6 bases). The CDR3 loop spans 17 amino acids. Germline V gene lookup returns CDR1 SGDLS and CDR2 YYNGEE. The V end lost 3 bases, the J end lost 0 bases, and 19 bases lay between the germline ends. CDR3 in DNA: TGTGCCAGCAGCGGGGGTCCCGGGGACTCAATCTCCTACGAGCAGTACTTC. As protein: CASSGGPGDSISYEQYF.

At least ten counts were recorded for this clone. The chain links TRBV6-2 or TRBV6-3 to TRBJ1-1; D ambiguous. Germline CDR1 is MNHEY and CDR2 is SVGEGT. V was pared by 6 bases and J by 4 bases, with 12 bases between. This CDR3 spans 13 amino acids. The CDR3 bases are TGTGCCAGCAGCCGGTGGGGAGGCACTGAAGCTTTCTTT. Encoded protein: CASSRWGGTEAFF.

This chain connects TRBV27 to TRBJ1-1, with D maybe TRBD1 (5 bases). The CDR3 length is 15 residues. CDR1 is MNHEY, CDR2 SMNVEV, per germline (reference sequence). V shed 2 bases and J shed 4 bases, with 14 bases lying between them. The CDR3 here is CASSLDDTGGTEAFF. The CDR3 bases are TGTGCCAGCAGTTTAGACGATACGGGGGGCACTGAAGCTTTCTTT.

This clone was recorded only once. Other DNA sequences in this specimen translate into the identical CDR3. V usage is TRBV7-2 and J usage is TRBJ1-1; 7 nucleotides agree with TRBD1. From germline, CDR1 is SGHTA and CDR2 FQGNSA. This CDR3 comprises 13 residues. J was trimmed by 4 bases and V by 2 bases; bases with no gene match: 1. The CDR3 loop is CASSLRQGTEAFF. CDR3 sequence (DNA): TGTGCCAGCAGCTTAAGACAGGGCACTGAAGCTTTCTTT.